This T cell receptor beta chain appears in the sequencing data of a study of T cells in Graves' hyperthyroidism and ophthalmopathy. The CDR3 totals 14 residues. Trimming took 6 bases from V and 6 from J, leaving 15 bases between them. Germline CDR1 reads MNHNS; CDR2 reads SASEGT. Researchers amplified the TCR beta CDR3 regions from RNA transcripts. TCR CDR3 regions were first amplified by RT-PCR with HTBI primers. In TCRdb, the multiplex PCR reads were re-called with MiXCR into one record per CDR3 protein. The data contain a few hundred thousand distinct CDR3 sequences, 17% of them singletons. The chain is built from TRBV6-1 and TRBJ2-1; D tentatively fits TRBD1 or TRBD2 (5 bases each). Sequenced material: blood. The receptor was derived from a woman aged 18-29 years with Graves' ophthalmopathy. This chain's CDR3 is CASSLARDPNEQFF. Here the CDR3 DNA reads TGTGCCAGCAGCTTAGCCCGGGACCCCAATGAGCAGTTCTTC.